The rows below give T cell receptor beta chains drawn from one sample of a study of blood T cell repertoires in COVID-19. The method was immunoSEQ multiplex PCR; TCRdb's version includes in-frame clones alone and lacks a portion of them. The repertoire holds roughly 38,000 clones, roughly 86% seen once, with over 45% in the top ten. Sequenced material: peripheral blood. All receptors derive from a man in his 70s with acute or convalescent COVID-19. The CDR3 runs from the conserved cysteine through the conserved F or W. Each record gives: J gene, D gene, clone size, V gene, CDR3 protein, CDR3 DNA. The D gene is left open where the match is weak. Only some rows state a clone size, as once, few, many or a class for expanded clones.

TRBJ1-4,.,.,TRBV18,CASSAGTPATNEKLFF,TGTGCCAGCTCAGCCGGGACTCCTGCAACTAATGAAAAACTGTTTTTT
TRBJ1-5,TRBD1,.,TRBV5-5,CASSWDRNQPQHF,TGTGCCAGCAGCTGGGACAGAAATCAGCCCCAGCATTTT
TRBJ1-2,.,.,TRBV7-9,CASSPSGGNGYTF,TGTGCCAGCAGCCCGTCCGGAGGTAATGGCTACACCTTC
TRBJ1-2,TRBD1,.,TRBV27,CASSRTGGKGYTF,TGTGCCAGCAGTAGAACAGGGGGTAAGGGCTACACCTTC
TRBJ1-1,.,few,TRBV6-5,CASGPTRASTEAFF,TGTGCCAGCGGCCCAACCAGGGCTAGCACTGAAGCTTTCTTT
TRBJ1-2,.,.,TRBV30,CAWSLTGYYGYTF,TGTGCCTGGAGCCTTACAGGGTACTATGGCTACACCTTC
TRBJ2-7,.,.,TRBV7-2,CASSFRGSSYEQYF,TGTGCCAGCAGCTTCAGGGGAAGTTCCTACGAGCAGTACTTC
TRBJ1-1,.,.,TRBV2,CASSGGKGTEAFF,TGTGCCAGCAGTGGAGGGAAGGGAACTGAAGCTTTCTTT
TRBJ2-3,.,.,TRBV7-2,CASSFGGEDTQYF,TGTGCCAGCAGCTTCGGCGGAGAAGATACGCAGTATTTT
TRBJ1-1,.,.,TRBV12-3/TRBV12-4,CASSSTGGTEAFF,TGTGCCAGCAGTTCCACCGGGGGCACTGAAGCTTTCTTT
TRBJ2-6,.,.,TRBV6-2/TRBV6-3,CASSSNRGFGANVLTF,TGTGCCAGCAGTTCGAACCGAGGGTTTGGGGCCAACGTCCTGACTTTC
TRBJ1-5,TRBD1,.,TRBV2,CASREDRGGQPQHF,TGTGCCAGCAGAGAAGACAGGGGCGGCCAGCCCCAGCATTTT
TRBJ2-5,TRBD1,.,TRBV5-6,CASSLEGQGQETQYF,TGTGCCAGCAGCTTGGAGGGACAGGGCCAAGAGACCCAGTACTTC
TRBJ1-2,.,.,TRBV10-3,CAISEPGGAGGYTF,TGTGCCATCAGTGAGCCGGGGGGTGCAGGTGGCTACACCTTC
TRBJ2-1,.,once,TRBV3-1/TRBV3-2,CASSRSLAPSYNEQFF,TGTGCCAGCAGCCGGAGTCTAGCGCCTTCCTACAATGAGCAGTTCTTC
TRBJ1-5,.,.,TRBV2,CASTPSGGLNNQPQHF,TGTGCCAGCACCCCCTCGGGGGGTTTGAACAATCAGCCCCAGCATTTT
TRBJ2-7,TRBD2,.,TRBV18,CASSLGTSGRDEQYF,TGTGCCAGCTCTTTGGGGACTAGCGGGAGGGACGAGCAGTACTTC